Listed below are T cell receptor beta chains from one sample, sequenced in a study of blood T cell repertoires in COVID-19. The method was immunoSEQ multiplex PCR; TCRdb's version includes in-frame clones alone and lacks a portion of them. The sample carries around 320,000 clones, 70% to 90% recorded once. Material: peripheral blood. The receptor source for this set is a woman in her 30s who had recovered from COVID-19. CDR3s leave out the opening cysteine and the closing phenylalanine or tryptophan. Each record gives: J gene, D gene, clone size, V gene, CDR3 protein. D genes are given only for firm matches. Not all rows give a size; the values are once, few, many and, for expanded clones, a class.

TRBJ2-7	-	-	TRBV3-1/TRBV3-2	ASSPTPSAYEQY
TRBJ1-6	TRBD1	few	TRBV18	ASSPSTGRNSPLH
TRBJ2-7	-	-	TRBV11-2	ASSPEGGQQY
TRBJ2-6	-	-	TRBV28	ASSLPGLTSGANVLT
TRBJ2-3	-	-	TRBV11-3	ASSLGGASTDTQY
TRBJ1-1	-	-	TRBV7-2	ASSLEGITWGNTEAF
TRBJ2-1	-	-	TRBV18	ASSPPSGDNEQF
TRBJ1-6	TRBD1	-	TRBV11-2	ASSSRTGQDSPLH
TRBJ1-1	-	few	TRBV5-6	ASSLVGLPRGNTEAF
TRBJ2-7	TRBD1	-	TRBV2	ASSLGQGDEQY
TRBJ2-7	TRBD2	-	TRBV27	ASSRKSARGGGAYEQY
TRBJ1-4	-	-	TRBV7-6	ASSLGLGGNEKLF
TRBJ2-7	TRBD1	-	TRBV5-4	ASSPGTEPTYEQY
TRBJ1-2	TRBD1	-	TRBV19	ASTHRDRDYGYT
TRBJ2-1	TRBD2	once	TRBV5-1	ASSLDRLAGGHEQF
TRBJ2-7	TRBD2	once	TRBV23-1	ASSQSVLAGTPIYEQY
TRBJ2-2	-	many	TRBV7-9	ASSLVWTVANTGELF
TRBJ2-2	-	-	TRBV5-6	ASSHQGDGELF
TRBJ2-7	-	-	TRBV4-2	ASSQDLGHEQY
TRBJ2-6	TRBD2	-	TRBV5-8	ASNPGGGGTPSGANVLT